This record looks at one TCR beta chain sequence and its context. There are a few counts of this clone. Its target antigen remains unknown. No much larger clone exists at a distance of one base, and base qualities are not known. The data belong to a study of OX40 agonist ivuxolimab in advanced cancers. About the study as a whole: Ivuxolimab was an agonistic, fully human IgG2 monoclonal antibody directed against OX40 (CD134), a costimulatory receptor. Of the 50 to 55 dose-escalation patients, hepatocellular carcinoma was present in about 19, melanoma in approximately 15, renal cell carcinoma in 9 and head and neck cancer in 9. The point of sequencing TCRbeta in the periphery was to test whether ivuxolimab changed TCR sequence diversity and drove clonal T-cell expansion. Intravenous ivuxolimab was administered to patients every 2 weeks at six dose levels: 0.01, 0.1, 0.3, 1.5, 3 and 10 mg/kg. Patients were allowed to have had prior anti-PD-1, anti-PD-L1 or anti-CTLA-4 therapy, and more than 30% of the dose-escalation patients had previously received checkpoint inhibitors. The paper describes the monotherapy dose-escalation part (N = 52 patients) of the phase I trial of ivuxolimab. In the dose-escalation cohort, around 80% of patients were male, and the mean age was 60 years with a range of about 20 to 80. Three dose-escalation patients achieved partial responses, one with hepatocellular carcinoma and two with cutaneous melanoma.

Patients with autoimmune disease history or receiving systemic immunosuppression were excluded from the trial. Peripheral blood for TCR sequencing was drawn from every dose cohort at baseline, at cycle 4 day 1 and at cycle 7 day 1. Samples came from an open-label, multicenter, first-in-human phase I dose-escalation trial of ivuxolimab. Adults with locally advanced or metastatic head and neck squamous cell, hepatocellular, melanoma or renal cell carcinoma were enrolled in the trial. CD4+ and CD8+ T cells were sorted separately from peripheral blood before TCR sequencing. Study-wide conclusions, independent of this receptor: Low levels of normalized T-cell clonal expansion were also seen in some patients who did not respond. In the 0.1-3.0 mg/kg groups, partial responders were among the patients with the lowest normalized peripheral clonal expansion, particularly in CD8+ T cells. The antigen specificity of the clonally expanded peripheral T cells was not determined. After ivuxolimab, expanded clones were on average more numerous among CD8+ T cells than among CD4+ T cells. At doses from 0.1 to 3.0 mg/kg, clonal expansion was seen in both CD4+ and CD8+ blood T cells between baseline and week 6.

For sequencing of the TCRbeta CDR3 region, genomic DNA was extracted from the sorted cells. TCRbeta CDR3 regions were sequenced using the immunoSEQ Assay. Here the immuneACCESS table is served through TCRdb, limited to in-frame sequences with V and J called. Missing clones are a known gap in these copies; in checked studies unresolved V genes cover under half, and the rest lacks a known reason. This sample is represented by around 40,000 clones; 80% of them were singletons. The leading ten clones occupy approximately 3.9% of the sample. Spanning cysteine to phenylalanine, the CDR3 consists of 18 amino acids. Only the CDR3 DNA stays, 54 bases, in frame from base 1. The trim is 5 bases for V and 5 bases for J, with a gap of 27 bases between the germline ends. CDR1 and CDR2 (MRHNA, SNTAGT) derive from the germline V gene.

The source material was CD4+ or CD8+ T cells sorted from blood, sampled in a trial of the OX40 agonist ivuxolimab. The rearranged segments are TRBV6-4 and TRBJ1-1; the D gene is not confidently resolved. The TCR originated in an adult with an advanced solid tumor such as melanoma, head and neck, liver or kidney cancer. CDR3 region: CASSPTTVVFGRKTEAFF. The DNA reads as follows: TGTGCCAGCAGTCCTACGACCGTGGTATTTGGGAGGAAAACTGAAGCTTTCTTT.